One and the same sample provided the 13 T cell receptor beta chains below, sequenced in a study of siplizumab effects on memory and regulatory T cells (dated by TCRdb to the late 2010s). To prepare the library, the immunoSEQ multiplex PCR assay was applied. TCRdb took over this immuneACCESS table, retaining in-frame rearrangements with V and J assigned. Such tables are incomplete; in checked studies, under half of the missing clones stem from an unresolved V gene, and the remainder is unexplained. For this sample there are over 100,000 clones; 93% appear just once. The ten largest make up about 0.62% of the sample. Material: Tregs sorted from blood. The source is a human donor in good health.

The chain carries TRBV21-1 and TRBJ1-1. TRBV21-1 is annotated as a pseudogene. This CDR3 region has 16 residues. CDR3 residues: CASSKARDGVYTEAFF. The CDR3, as DNA: TGTGCCAGCAGCAAAGCGAGGGACGGGGTTTACACTGAAGCTTTCTTT.

The chain uses TRBV11-2 and TRBJ1-2, with TRBD1 as a possible D gene (6 bases). V was trimmed by 1 base and J by 3 bases, leaving 9 bases between them. The CDR3 is 14 amino acids. Germline V gene lookup returns CDR1 SGHAT and CDR2 FQNNGV. DNA of the CDR3: TGTGCCAGCAGCTTAGGTTACAGGGACTATGGCTACACCTTC. Amino acid sequence: CASSLGYRDYGYTF.

This chain links TRBV19 with TRBJ1-5; unclear D gene. There are 14 residues in the CDR3. Germline V gives CDR1 LNHDA, CDR2 SQIVND (reference sequence). The V end was cut by 0 bases, the J end by 9 bases, with 12 bases between. The CDR3: CASSIESAPTPQHF. The CDR3 DNA follows: TGTGCCAGTAGTATAGAATCCGCCCCTACGCCCCAGCATTTT.

The rearrangement uses TRBV11-3 and TRBJ2-7, with D uncertain. V gave up 2 bases and J gave up 6 bases, with 8 bases separating them. The CDR3 consists of 12 residues. Germline V gene sequence: CDR1 SGHNT, CDR2 YENEEA. This chain's CDR3 is CASSLRRGEQYF. The DNA of the CDR3 is TGTGCCAGCAGCTTACGGCGAGGCGAGCAGTACTTC.

The chain links TRBV18 to TRBJ2-1; D unclear. The CDR3 spans 13 residues. The V end lost 2 bases, the J end lost 7 bases, and 9 bases lay between the germline ends. In germline, CDR1 is KGHSH, CDR2 LQKENI. In nucleotides, the CDR3 is TGTGCCAGCTCACCAGAAGCAGTGAATGAGCAGTTCTTC. Residues: CASSPEAVNEQFF.

The V and J genes are TRBV6-6 and TRBJ1-1; the D is unclear. This CDR3 comprises 13 residues. Trimming removed 9 bases at V and 1 base at J, with 12 bases between. Germline values: CDR1 MNHNY, CDR2 SVGAGI (reference sequence). This chain's CDR3 is CASSGQSNTEAFF. CDR3 bases: TGTGCCAGTAGCGGGCAGTCGAACACTGAAGCTTTCTTT.

J is TRBJ2-1 and V is TRBV9, with TRBD1 matching over 9 bases. The CDR3 runs 15 residues. V lost 3 bases to trimming and J lost 9 bases; unmatched junction nucleotides: 10. Germline CDR1 and CDR2: SGDLS and YYNGEE. CDR3 nucleotides: TGTGCCAGCAGCGCCCGGGACAGGGTGGTGGCTGAGCAGTTCTTC. Protein sequence: CASSARDRVVAEQFF.

The rearrangement joins TRBV5-4 to TRBJ2-5; 8 nucleotides align to TRBD2. V shed 1 base and J 2 bases; nucleotides not matched to a gene: 4. The CDR3 loop spans 15 amino acids. CDR1 SGHNT and CDR2 YYREEE come from the germline V gene (reference sequence). The CDR3 DNA reads as TGTGCCAGCAGCTTGACTAGCGGAAAACAAGAGACCCAGTACTTC. Translated: CASSLTSGKQETQYF.

The sample holds one count of this clone. This chain joins TRBV9 and TRBJ2-5; 10 nucleotides align to TRBD1. The trim removed 4 bases at V and 7 bases at J, leaving 7 bases unmatched. Germline-derived CDR1 and CDR2 are SGDLS and YYNGEE. This CDR3 has 14 residues. The CDR3 coding sequence is TGTGCCAGCAGCCCCTGGACAGGGGGTGGGACCCAGTACTTC. The encoded protein is CASSPWTGGGTQYF.

This chain joins TRBV5-1 and TRBJ2-2, with D tentatively TRBD1 (5 bases). The CDR3 totals 13 residues. Trimming stripped 5 bases from V and 3 bases from J, with 8 bases between. CDR1 is SGHRS, CDR2 YFSETQ, per germline. The CDR3 DNA reads as TGCGCCAGCAGTCCAGGGTACACCGGGGAGCTGTTTTTT. It codes for CASSPGYTGELFF. Full variable domain (outside the CDR3, taken from reference TRBV5-1 and TRBJ2-2): KAGVTQTPRYLIKTRGQQVTLSCSPISGHRSVSWYQQTPGQGLQFLFEYFSETQRNKGNFPGRFSGRQFSNSRSEMNVSTLELGDSALYLCASSPGYTGELFFGEGSRLTVL.

The gene calls are TRBV10-3 and TRBJ1-3; D gene unclear. The CDR3 sequence is 11 residues long. Germline-derived CDR1 and CDR2 are ENHRY and SYGVKD. The germline V and J ends were trimmed by 10 bases and 3 bases, with 7 bases remaining between them. CDR3 sequence: CATEGGNTIYF. CDR3 coding DNA: TGTGCCACTGAAGGTGGAAACACCATATATTTT.

The chain combines TRBV20-1 with TRBJ1-2; D not resolved. CDR3 size: 10 residues. Per the germline V gene, CDR1 is DFQATT and CDR2 is SNEGSKA (reference sequence). V was cut by 2 bases and J by 7 bases, with 5 bases left in between. Written as DNA, the CDR3 is TGCAGTGCTAGATCGGCTGGCTACACCTTC. Its protein is CSARSAGYTF.

This clone was observed a few times. This chain uses TRBV6-1 with TRBJ1-2, with D unclear. The germline V gene has CDR1 MNHNS and CDR2 SASEGT. The CDR3 sequence is 14 residues long. Trimming took off 2 bases at V and 2 bases at J, with 9 bases between the two ends. This CDR3 reads CASSENWRNYGYTF. The CDR3, as DNA: TGTGCCAGCAGTGAAAATTGGAGAAACTATGGCTACACCTTC.